This TCR beta chain stems from a study of blood T cell repertoires in COVID-19. Using immunoSEQ multiplex PCR, the repertoire was profiled, and TCRdb retains in-frame clones only, with some absent. The sample holds about 300,000 clones, approximately 84% seen once. Trimming pared 4 bases from V and 5 bases from J, leaving 15 bases between. Germline values: CDR1 KGHSH, CDR2 LQKENI. This CDR3 contains 15 residues. The sequence came from a human donor with COVID-19, enrolled during active disease. The donor label of this sample is uncertain. The sample consisted of peripheral blood. V gene TRBV18 combines with J gene TRBJ2-1, with a weak D call TRBD1 (5 bases). CDR3 residues: CASSLDSELHNEQFF. The DNA for the CDR3 is TGTGCCAGCTCACTCGACAGCGAGCTCCACAATGAGCAGTTCTTC.